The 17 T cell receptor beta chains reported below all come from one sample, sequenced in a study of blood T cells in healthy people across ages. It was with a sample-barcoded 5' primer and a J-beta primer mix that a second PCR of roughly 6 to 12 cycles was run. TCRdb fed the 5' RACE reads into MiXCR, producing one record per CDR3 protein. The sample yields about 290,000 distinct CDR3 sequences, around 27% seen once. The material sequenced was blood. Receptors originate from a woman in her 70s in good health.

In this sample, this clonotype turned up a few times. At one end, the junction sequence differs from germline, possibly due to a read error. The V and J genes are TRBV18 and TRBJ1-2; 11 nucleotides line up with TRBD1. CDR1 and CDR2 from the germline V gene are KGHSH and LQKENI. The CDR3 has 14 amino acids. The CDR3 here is CAGSPWTGGDGYTF. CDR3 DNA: TGTGCCGGCTCACCGTGGACAGGGGGCGATGGCTACACCTTC.

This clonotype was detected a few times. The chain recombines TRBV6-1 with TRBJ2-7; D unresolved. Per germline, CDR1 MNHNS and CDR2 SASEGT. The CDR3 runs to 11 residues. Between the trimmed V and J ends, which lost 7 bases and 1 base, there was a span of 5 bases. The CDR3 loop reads CASTGSYEQYF. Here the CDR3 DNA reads TGTGCCAGCACCGGATCCTACGAGCAGTACTTC.

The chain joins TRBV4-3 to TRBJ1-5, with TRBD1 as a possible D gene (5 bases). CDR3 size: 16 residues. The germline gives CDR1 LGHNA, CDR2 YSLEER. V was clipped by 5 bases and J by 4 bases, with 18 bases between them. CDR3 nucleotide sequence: TGCGCCAGCAGCTCCCCGAATAAGGGGCTGAATCAGCCCCAGCATTTT. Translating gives CASSSPNKGLNQPQHF.

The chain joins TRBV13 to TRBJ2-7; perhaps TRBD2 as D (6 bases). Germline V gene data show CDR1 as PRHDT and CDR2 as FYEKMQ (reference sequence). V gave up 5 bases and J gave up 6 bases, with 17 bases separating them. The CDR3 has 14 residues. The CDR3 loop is CASSPKPGGLEQYF. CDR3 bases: TGTGCCAGCAGCCCCAAACCAGGAGGGCTCGAGCAGTACTTC.

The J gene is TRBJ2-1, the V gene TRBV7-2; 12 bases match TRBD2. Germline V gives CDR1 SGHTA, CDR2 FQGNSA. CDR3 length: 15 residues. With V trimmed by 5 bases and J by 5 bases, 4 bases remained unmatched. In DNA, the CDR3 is TGTGCCAGCAGCCTTACTAGCGGGAGGCACAATGAGCAGTTCTTC. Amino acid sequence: CASSLTSGRHNEQFF. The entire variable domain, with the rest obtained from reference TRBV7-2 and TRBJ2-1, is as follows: GAGVSQSPSNKVTEKGKDVELRCDPISGHTALYWYRQSLGQGLEFLIYFQGNSAPDKSGLPSDRFSAERTGGSVSTLTIQRTQQEDSAVYLCASSLTSGRHNEQFFGPGTRLTVL.

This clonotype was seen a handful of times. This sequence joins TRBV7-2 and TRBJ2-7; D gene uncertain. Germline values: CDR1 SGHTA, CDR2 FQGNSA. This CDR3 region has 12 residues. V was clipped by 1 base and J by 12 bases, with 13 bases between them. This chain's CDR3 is CASSLGLSLTYF. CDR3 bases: TGTGCCAGCAGCTTAGGCCTTTCCCTTACGTACTTC.

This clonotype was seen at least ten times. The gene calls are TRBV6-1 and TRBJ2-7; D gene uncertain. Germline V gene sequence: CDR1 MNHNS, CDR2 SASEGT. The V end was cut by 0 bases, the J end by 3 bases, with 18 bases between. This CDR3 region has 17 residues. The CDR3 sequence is CASSEAVNPAAVYEQYF. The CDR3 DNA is TGTGCCAGCAGTGAAGCTGTTAATCCGGCGGCAGTCTACGAGCAGTACTTC.

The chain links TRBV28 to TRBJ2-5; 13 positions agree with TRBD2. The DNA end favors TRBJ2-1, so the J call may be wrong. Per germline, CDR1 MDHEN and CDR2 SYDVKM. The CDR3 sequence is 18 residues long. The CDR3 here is CASSPSPTTSGRANEQFF. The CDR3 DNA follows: TGTGCCAGCAGTCCATCCCCCACTACTAGCGGGAGGGCCAATGAGCAGTTCTTC.

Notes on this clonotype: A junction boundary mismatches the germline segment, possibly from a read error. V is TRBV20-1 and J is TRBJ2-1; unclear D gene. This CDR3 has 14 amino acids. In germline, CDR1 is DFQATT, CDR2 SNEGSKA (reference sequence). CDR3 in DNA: TGCCGTGCTAGTCCCCCAGCGAGGAACAATGAGCAGTTCTTC. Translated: CRASPPARNNEQFF.

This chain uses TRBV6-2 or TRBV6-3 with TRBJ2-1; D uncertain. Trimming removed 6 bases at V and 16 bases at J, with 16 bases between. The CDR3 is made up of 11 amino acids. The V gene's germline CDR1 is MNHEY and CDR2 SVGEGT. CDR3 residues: CASSIGRQGFF. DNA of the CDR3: TGTGCCAGCAGCATCGGCCGACAAGGATTCTTC.

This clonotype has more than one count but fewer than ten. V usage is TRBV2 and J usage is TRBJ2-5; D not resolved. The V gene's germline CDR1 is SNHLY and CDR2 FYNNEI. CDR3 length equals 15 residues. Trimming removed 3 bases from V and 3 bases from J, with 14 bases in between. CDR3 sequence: CASSDDDLREETQYF. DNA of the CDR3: TGTGCCAGCAGTGATGATGACCTCCGCGAAGAGACCCAGTACTTC.

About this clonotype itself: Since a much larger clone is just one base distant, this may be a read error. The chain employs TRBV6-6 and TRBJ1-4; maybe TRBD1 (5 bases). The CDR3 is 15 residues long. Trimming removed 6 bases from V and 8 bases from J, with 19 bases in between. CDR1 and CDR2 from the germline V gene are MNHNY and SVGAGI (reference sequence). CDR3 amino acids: CASSNEPTVREKLFF. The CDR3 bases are TGTGCCAGCAGCAACGAACCGACAGTGCGAGAAAAACTGTTTTTT.

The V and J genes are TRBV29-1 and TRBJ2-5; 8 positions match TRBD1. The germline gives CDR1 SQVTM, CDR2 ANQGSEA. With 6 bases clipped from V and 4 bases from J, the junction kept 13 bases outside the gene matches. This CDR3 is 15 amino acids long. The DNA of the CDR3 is TGCAGCGTAGACCGCGGACAGGGCCGGGGAGAGACCCAGTACTTC. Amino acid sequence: CSVDRGQGRGETQYF.

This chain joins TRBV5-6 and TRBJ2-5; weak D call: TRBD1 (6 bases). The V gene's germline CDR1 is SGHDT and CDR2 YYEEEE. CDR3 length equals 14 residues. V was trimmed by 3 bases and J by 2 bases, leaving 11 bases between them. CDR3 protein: CASSWIGQQETQYF. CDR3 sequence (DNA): TGTGCCAGCAGCTGGATTGGACAGCAAGAGACCCAGTACTTC.

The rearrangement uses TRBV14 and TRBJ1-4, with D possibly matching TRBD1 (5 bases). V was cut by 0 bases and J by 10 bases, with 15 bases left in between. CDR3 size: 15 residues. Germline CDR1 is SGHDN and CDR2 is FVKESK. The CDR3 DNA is TGTGCCAGCAGCCAAGATCGCCTTGGGAGGGGAAAACTGTTTTTT. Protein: CASSQDRLGRGKLFF.

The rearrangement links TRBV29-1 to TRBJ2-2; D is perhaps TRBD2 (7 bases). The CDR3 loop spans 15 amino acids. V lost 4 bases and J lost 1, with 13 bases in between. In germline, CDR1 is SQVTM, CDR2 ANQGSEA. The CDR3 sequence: CSVGGGVRNTGELFF. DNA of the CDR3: TGCAGCGTTGGGGGGGGCGTACGGAACACCGGGGAGCTGTTTTTT.

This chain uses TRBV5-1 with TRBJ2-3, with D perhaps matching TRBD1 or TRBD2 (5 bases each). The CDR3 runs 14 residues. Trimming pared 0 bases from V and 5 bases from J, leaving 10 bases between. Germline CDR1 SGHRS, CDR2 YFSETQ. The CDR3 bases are TGCGCCAGCAGCTTGGGGGGACCGCTAGATACGCAGTATTTT. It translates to CASSLGGPLDTQYF.